A single sample is the source of the 29 T cell receptor beta chains below, sequenced in a study of blood T cells in healthy people across ages. Then a second PCR, running about 7 to 11 cycles, was carried out with a sample-barcoded 5' primer and a J-beta primer mix. TCRdb analysed the 5' RACE reads with MiXCR anew, one entry per CDR3 protein. The sample records hundreds of thousands of distinct CDR3 sequences, about 51% being singletons. Source material: blood. The receptors derive from an elderly woman in good health.

This clonotype turned up a few times. This sequence joins TRBV24-1 and TRBJ2-1; tentatively, D is TRBD1 (6 bases). The CDR3 covers 13 residues. Trimming stripped 0 bases from V and 13 bases from J, with 12 bases between. Per germline, CDR1 KGHDR and CDR2 SFDVKD. In nucleotides, the CDR3 is TGTGCCACCAGTGATTTGGTGGGGGCAGCACAGTTCTTC. Translation gives CATSDLVGAAQFF.

The chain joins TRBV7-2 to TRBJ2-4; a possible D gene is TRBD1 (5 bases). Trimming cost V 5 bases and J 0 bases, with 14 bases left between them. The CDR3 runs 16 residues. The germline V gene has CDR1 SGHTA and CDR2 FQGNSA. The CDR3, as DNA: TGTGCCAGCAGCGCCCTCCCCCAGGGAGCCAAAAACATTCAGTACTTC. Protein product: CASSALPQGAKNIQYF.

This clonotype showed up just a few times. The chain has TRBV18 and TRBJ2-3; D is uncertain. This CDR3 region has 12 residues. V lost 5 bases and J lost 6, with 9 bases in between. Germline-derived CDR1 and CDR2 are KGHSH and LQKENI. CDR3 sequence reads: CASSNLGDTQYF. In DNA form, the CDR3 reads TGTGCCAGCTCAAACCTCGGCGATACGCAGTATTTT.

About this clonotype itself: Its ends do not fully match the called genes, so a read error is possible. The chain recombines TRBV5-1 with TRBJ2-1, with D possibly TRBD1 on 5 matching bases. CDR3 length: 13 amino acids. CDR1 and CDR2 from the germline V gene are SGHRS and YFSETQ. The CDR3 nucleotides read TGCACCAGCAGCTGGGGCCTGTACAATGAGCAGTTCTTC. Translated, it gives CTSSWGLYNEQFF.

This clonotype came up many times. The chain uses TRBV2 and TRBJ1-2; D uncertain. Per germline, CDR1 SNHLY and CDR2 FYNNEI. The CDR3 has 13 residues. Trimming shortened V by 7 bases and J by 1 base, and 10 bases separated the two germline ends. CDR3 nucleotides: TGTGCCAGCAATGAGCGGTATAACTATGGCTACACCTTC. Amino acid sequence: CASNERYNYGYTF. Drawing the rest from reference TRBV2 and TRBJ1-2, the complete variable domain is EPEVTQTPSHQVTQMGQEVILRCVPISNHLYFYWYRQILGQKVEFLVSFYNNEISEKSEIFDDQFSVERPDGSNFTLKIRSTKLEDSAMYFCASNERYNYGYTFGSGTRLTVV.

In its sample, this clonotype was seen once. A read error may be the cause here, since a much bigger clone is one base away. V gene TRBV5-1 combines with J gene TRBJ2-3; D is ambiguous. Trimming took 6 bases from V and 2 from J, leaving 13 bases between them. The CDR3 is 14 residues long. Germline CDR1 reads SGHRS; CDR2 reads YFSETQ. The CDR3 region is CASKVVAITDTQYF. The CDR3 region has the DNA TGCGCCAGCAAGGTGGTGGCCATCACAGATACGCAGTATTTT.

This rearrangement joins TRBV2 to TRBJ1-1; possible D gene TRBD1, 6 bases. The V end lost 6 bases, the J end lost 0 bases, and 11 bases lay between the germline ends. This CDR3 is 14 amino acids long. The V gene's germline CDR1 is SNHLY and CDR2 FYNNEI. The CDR3 DNA sequence: TGTGCCAGCAGGCAGGACAGAATGAACACTGAAGCTTTCTTT. It codes for CASRQDRMNTEAFF.

This clonotype was counted many times. This chain uses TRBV2 with TRBJ2-3; D gene unclear. In germline, CDR1 is SNHLY, CDR2 FYNNEI. This CDR3 has 14 residues. The ends were cut back, 5 bases at V and 5 bases at J, with 14 bases in the middle. In DNA, the CDR3 is TGTGCCAGCAGTTCGGCCGACGTGATAGATACGCAGTATTTT. Protein sequence: CASSSADVIDTQYF.

As concerns this clonotype: A clone one base away is much larger, so this may be a read error. V is TRBV28 and J is TRBJ2-1; D gene unclear. V was pared by 6 bases and J by 0 bases, with 9 bases between. The CDR3 sequence is 14 residues long. Germline V gene sequence: CDR1 MDHEN, CDR2 SYDVKM. The DNA for the CDR3 is TGTGCCAGCAGGTCTGTAAGCTCCTACAATGAGCAGTTCTTC. It is translated as CASRSVSSYNEQFF.

The rearrangement uses TRBV20-1 and TRBJ2-1; unclear D gene. Trimming pared 6 bases from V and 5 bases from J, leaving 11 bases between. Looked up from germline, CDR1 is DFQATT and CDR2 is SNEGSKA (reference sequence). The CDR3 loop spans 12 amino acids. The CDR3 loop is CSAKGRNNEQFF. Written as DNA, the CDR3 is TGCAGTGCAAAGGGTCGTAACAATGAGCAGTTCTTC.

This sequence joins TRBV25-1 and TRBJ2-1; 8 bases match TRBD2. The length of the CDR3 is 16 residues. Per germline, CDR1 MGHDK and CDR2 SYGVNS. With 2 bases clipped from V and 3 bases from J, the junction kept 6 bases outside the gene matches. The CDR3 loop reads CASSEKSGRFYNEQFF. CDR3 nucleotides: TGTGCCAGCAGTGAAAAAAGCGGGAGATTCTACAATGAGCAGTTCTTC. The full variable domain, with the rest looked up from reference TRBV25-1 and TRBJ2-1, is EADIYQTPRYLVIGTGKKITLECSQTMGHDKMYWYQQDPGMELHLIHYSYGVNSTEKGDLSSESTVSRIRTEHFPLTLESARPSHTSQYLCASSEKSGRFYNEQFFGPGTRLTVL.

The genes are TRBV2 and TRBJ2-5; perhaps TRBD1 as D (5 bases). The CDR3 is 12 amino acids. The germline CDR1 and CDR2 sequences are SNHLY and FYNNEI. V shed 7 bases and J shed 1 base, with 7 bases lying between them. The CDR3, as DNA: TGTGCCAGCAAGGGGTTCCAAGAGACCCAGTACTTC. Residues: CASKGFQETQYF. The full variable domain, in which reference TRBV2 and TRBJ2-5 provide the parts outside the CDR3, is EPEVTQTPSHQVTQMGQEVILRCVPISNHLYFYWYRQILGQKVEFLVSFYNNEISEKSEIFDDQFSVERPDGSNFTLKIRSTKLEDSAMYFCASKGFQETQYFGPGTRLLVL.

The chain carries TRBV20-1 and TRBJ2-1, with D possibly TRBD2 on 6 matching bases. The CDR3 is made up of 15 amino acids. V was pared by 6 bases and J by 5 bases, with 20 bases between. Germline assignment: CDR1 DFQATT and CDR2 SNEGSKA (reference sequence). In DNA, the CDR3 is TGCAGTGCCAATAGTGCATCGGCGGGGAACAATGAGCAGTTCTTC. As protein: CSANSASAGNNEQFF.

The chain carries TRBV28 and TRBJ1-4; 8 bases agree with TRBD1. V was clipped by 1 base and J by 7 bases; unmatched bases: 5. Germline loops: CDR1 MDHEN, CDR2 SYDVKM. The CDR3 runs to 15 residues. Written as DNA, the CDR3 is TGTGCCAGCAGTTTATCAGACAGGGGAGCTGAAAAACTGTTTTTT. It is translated as CASSLSDRGAEKLFF.

This clonotype was recorded many times. This chain links TRBV27 with TRBJ2-7, with D perhaps given as TRBD1 or TRBD2 (5 bases each). CDR1 is MNHEY and CDR2 is SMNVEV in the germline V gene (reference sequence). CDR3 length: 15 residues. Trimming pared 7 bases from V and 3 bases from J, leaving 19 bases between. CDR3 nucleotide sequence: TGTGCCAGCATTCAATATCGAGGGGACCACTACGAGCAGTACTTC. It codes for CASIQYRGDHYEQYF.

This clonotype was counted ten times or more. The chain has TRBV29-1 and TRBJ2-5; D is undetermined. Trimming stripped 4 bases from V and 5 bases from J, with 5 bases between. This CDR3 contains 10 residues. Germline lookup yields CDR1 SQVTM and CDR2 ANQGSEA. The CDR3 nucleotides are TGCAGCGTTGGGCGGGAGACCCAGTACTTC. This codes for CSVGRETQYF.

For this clonotype: A read error may explain this, as a much larger clone is one base away. The chain couples TRBV10-3 to TRBJ1-5, with unresolved D. This CDR3 is 13 amino acids long. CDR1 and CDR2 from the germline V gene are ENHRY and SYGVKD. Between the trimmed V and J ends, which lost 7 bases and 1 base, there was a span of 8 bases. CDR3 sequence (DNA): TGTGCCATCACGTCGGACAGCAATCAGCCCCAGCATTTT. Translation gives CAITSDSNQPQHF.

This clonotype has only a few counts. The chain is built from TRBV20-1 and TRBJ2-3; D gene uncertain. The germline V gene has CDR1 DFQATT and CDR2 SNEGSKA (reference sequence). The ends were cut back, 7 bases at V and 0 bases at J, with 8 bases in the middle. The CDR3 consists of 12 residues. CDR3 protein: CSVGGSTDTQYF. CDR3 sequence (DNA): TGCAGTGTTGGCGGTAGCACAGATACGCAGTATTTT.

This chain links TRBV10-3 with TRBJ2-2; perhaps TRBD1 as D (5 bases). Trimming cost V 6 bases and J 0 bases, with 14 bases left between them. The CDR3 runs 16 residues. CDR1 is ENHRY and CDR2 is SYGVKD in the germline V gene. In DNA, the CDR3 is TGTGCCATCAGCCGTCTAGGACAAGCGAACACCGGGGAGCTGTTTTTT. Its translation: CAISRLGQANTGELFF.

This chain uses TRBV5-1 with TRBJ2-3, with 9 nucleotides matching TRBD2. With 4 bases clipped from V and 1 base from J, the junction kept 4 bases outside the gene matches. CDR3 length: 15 residues. Germline V CDR1 and CDR2: SGHRS, YFSETQ. CDR3 in DNA: TGCGCCAGCAGCCCTGAGCGGGGGGGCACAGATACGCAGTATTTT. It is translated as CASSPERGGTDTQYF.

In the case of this clonotype: The junction shows a germline mismatch at one end, possibly a read error. This chain connects TRBV20-1 to TRBJ2-3, with D possibly TRBD2 on 6 matching bases. This CDR3 spans 14 amino acids. The germline V gene has CDR1 DFQATT and CDR2 SNEGSKA (reference sequence). The CDR3 coding sequence is TGCAGTACTAGCAACCGGCGGGGCCCAGATACGCAGTATTTT. Amino acids: CSTSNRRGPDTQYF.

The chain couples TRBV6-5 to TRBJ2-1; TRBD2 is a possible D gene (6 bases). V was trimmed by 2 bases and J by 5 bases, leaving 13 bases between them. CDR1 is MNHEY, CDR2 SVGAGI, per germline. This CDR3 spans 15 amino acids. The CDR3 nucleotides are TGTGCCAGCAGTTACCGCGGGACCCAAAACAATGAGCAGTTCTTC. It encodes CASSYRGTQNNEQFF.

This chain uses TRBV5-1 with TRBJ2-1, with D possibly TRBD1 on 6 matching bases. The germline gives CDR1 SGHRS, CDR2 YFSETQ. There are 16 residues in the CDR3. Trimming removed 3 bases at V and 13 bases at J, with 26 bases between. The CDR3 coding sequence is TGCGCCAGCAGCTCAACCCCCCCCGGACAGCAAGAGACCCAGTTCTTC. This encodes CASSSTPPGQQETQFF.

The rearrangement uses TRBV20-1 and TRBJ1-5; no definite D call. CDR3 length equals 14 residues. V dropped 2 bases and J dropped 1 base, with 9 bases sitting between them. In germline, CDR1 is DFQATT, CDR2 SNEGSKA (reference sequence). The CDR3 loop reads CSARIPQSNQPQHF. The CDR3 coding sequence is TGCAGTGCTAGAATCCCCCAGAGCAATCAGCCCCAGCATTTT.

J is TRBJ2-2 and V is TRBV5-1; D unresolved. The germline V gene has CDR1 SGHRS and CDR2 YFSETQ. V shed 1 base and J shed 0 bases, with 10 bases lying between them. The CDR3 length is 16 residues. CDR3 DNA sequence: TGCGCCAGCAGCTTGTTTGGCAGACCGAACACCGGGGAGCTGTTTTTT. It encodes CASSLFGRPNTGELFF.

This clonotype showed up many times. The V and J genes are TRBV20-1 and TRBJ2-1; 12 nucleotides agree with TRBD2. J was trimmed by 5 bases and V by 4 bases; bases with no gene match: 3. The CDR3 runs to 14 residues. CDR1 DFQATT and CDR2 SNEGSKA come from the germline V gene (reference sequence). CDR3 region: CSATGLAGNNEQFF. The CDR3 DNA reads as TGCAGTGCTACGGGACTAGCGGGTAACAATGAGCAGTTCTTC.

CDR3 sequence: CASQEGFYNEQFF. The CDR3 DNA reads as TGTGCTTCGCAGGAGGGATTTTACAATGAGCAGTTCTTC. This chain uses TRBV7-2 with TRBJ2-1, with D perhaps matching TRBD2 (6 bases). Per the germline V gene, CDR1 is SGHTA and CDR2 is FQGNSA. This CDR3 is 13 amino acids long.

Points on this clonotype: A read error is possible here, since a much larger clone lies one base away. The chain joins TRBV28 to TRBJ2-7; 9 positions agree with TRBD1. CDR1 and CDR2 (germline): MDHEN, SYDVKM. CDR3 length: 15 residues. V shed 8 bases and J 7 bases; nucleotides not matched to a gene: 15. The DNA for the CDR3 is TGTGCCAGCCCGCCCGGGACAGGGACGCGCGATGAGCAGTACTTC. Translating gives CASPPGTGTRDEQYF.

To note about this clonotype: The junction does not match germline at one end; this may be a read error. The V and J genes are TRBV29-1 and TRBJ2-1; 9 bases are shared with TRBD1. The CDR3 loop spans 13 amino acids. Per germline, CDR1 SQVTM and CDR2 ANQGSEA. In nucleotides, the CDR3 is TGCAGTGTAATAGGGACAGGGTACACTGAGCAGTTCTTC. Translated: CSVIGTGYTEQFF.